This T cell receptor beta chain was identified during a study of shared clonotypes between healthy human individuals. Whole-study findings and limits: Expectations were that clonotype sharing among donors would be affected by sequencing depth.

Naive CD8 isolation took CD45RO-negative cells positively selected for CCR7 and excluded terminally differentiated effector memory CD45RA+ cells. Per germline, CDR1 SQVTM and CDR2 ANQGSEA. Trimming pared 0 bases from V and 1 base from J, leaving 13 bases between. The CDR3 contains 17 residues. Points on this clone: Its specificity is not known.

TCRdb keeps only in-frame clones here, not all; method: immunoSEQ multiplex PCR. The table includes approximately 2,000,000 clones, around 93% detected once. This clonotype was obtained from a man in his late teens or twenties in good health. Some clones in this sample may be carry-over from other donors' samples. Sequenced sample: naive CD8+ T cells from PBMCs. The V and J genes are TRBV29-1 and TRBJ2-6; D ambiguous. CDR3 protein: CSVEEDQGLSGANVLTF. For the CDR3, the DNA is TGCAGCGTTGAAGAGGATCAAGGGTTGTCTGGGGCCAACGTCCTGACTTTC.